The T cell receptor beta chain described here comes from a study of shared clonotypes between healthy human individuals. A single count supports this clone. Generated by immunoSEQ multiplex PCR, the TCRdb table keeps only in-frame clones and is missing some. The sample has some 2,400,000 clones; nearly 97% are singletons. The CDR3 sequence is 15 residues long. J lost 6 bases, V lost 6 bases, and 9 bases had no gene match. The germline gives CDR1 MNHEY, CDR2 SVGAGI. This TCR was recovered from a young man in good health. This chain uses TRBV6-5 with TRBJ1-5, with 9 bases fitting TRBD1. The sequenced sample consisted of naive CD4+ T cells sorted from blood. The subset denotes: CD45RA+ positively selected. CDR3 nucleotide sequence: TGTGCCAGCAGGAGGACAGGGGAAGGTGGTCAGCCCCAGCATTTT. Protein sequence: CASRRTGEGGQPQHF.